Following are 8 T cell receptor beta chains from one sample sequenced in a study of beta chain features in type 1 diabetes. Reverse transcription of all isolated RNA meant that expressed TCRB transcripts were sequenced. Profiling relied on immunoSEQ multiplex PCR, and the TCRdb table lists in-frame clones only, not all of them. The sample lists about 370,000 clones; over 13% were seen once. Sequencing was done on a sample of naive CD4+ T cells from blood. All receptors come from a young woman in good health.

The sample holds a few counts of this clone. The chain combines TRBV11-1 with TRBJ1-1; D remains ambiguous. The CDR3 sequence is 12 residues long. V lost 2 bases and J 7 bases, leaving 8 bases between the germline ends. Germline CDR1 and CDR2: SGHAT and FQDESV (reference sequence). The CDR3: CASSLLGVEAFF. CDR3 nucleotide sequence: TGTGCCAGCAGCTTATTGGGCGTTGAAGCTTTCTTT.

The chain employs TRBV15 and TRBJ1-2; perhaps TRBD1 as D (6 bases). The V end was cut by 0 bases, the J end by 3 bases, with 14 bases between. The germline CDR1 and CDR2 sequences are LNHNV and YYDKDF (reference sequence). The CDR3 consists of 16 residues. The CDR3 spells CATSRDQEAGDYGYTF. The CDR3 nucleotides are TGTGCCACCAGCAGAGATCAGGAGGCAGGGGACTATGGCTACACCTTC.

This clone has a handful of counts. The V call is TRBV5-4, the J call TRBJ1-1, with 8 bases fitting TRBD1. J lost 8 bases, V lost 6 bases, and 12 bases had no gene match. Germline V gene lookup returns CDR1 SGHNT and CDR2 YYREEE (reference sequence). This CDR3 has 14 amino acids. The CDR3 is CASTGQGLRSEAFF. Written as DNA, the CDR3 is TGTGCCAGCACAGGACAGGGACTGAGAAGCGAAGCTTTCTTT. The full variable domain, completed using reference TRBV5-4 and TRBJ1-1, is ETGVTQSPTHLIKTRGQQVTLRCSSQSGHNTVSWYQQALGQGPQFIFQYYREEENGRGNFPPRFSGLQFPNYSSELNVNALELDDSALYLCASTGQGLRSEAFFGQGTRLTVV.

The chain has TRBV29-1 and TRBJ2-3; D is uncertain. Germline assignment: CDR1 SQVTM and CDR2 ANQGSEA. Trimming shortened V by 4 bases and J by 0 bases, and 11 bases separated the two germline ends. The CDR3 covers 14 residues. DNA for the CDR3: TGCAGCGTTGCTCGACAACAAAGCACAGATACGCAGTATTTT. It encodes CSVARQQSTDTQYF.

This clone was found a few times. The rearrangement uses TRBV2 and TRBJ2-3; tentatively, D is TRBD1 (5 bases). Trimming left V 5 bases short and J 5 bases short, with 5 bases between. The CDR3 runs 11 residues. The germline gives CDR1 SNHLY, CDR2 FYNNEI. The CDR3 bases are TGTGCCAGCAGTACAGGAGATACGCAGTATTTT. Its protein is CASSTGDTQYF.

For this clone: Different DNA sequences within this sample yield the same CDR3. The V and J genes are TRBV6-5 and TRBJ1-2; 7 nucleotides line up with TRBD1. V lost 0 bases and J lost 2; bases outside the gene matches: 3. Germline loops: CDR1 MNHEY, CDR2 SVGAGI. There are 15 residues in the CDR3. CDR3 nucleotide sequence: TGTGCCAGCAGTTACTCTCTGACAGGGAACTATGGCTACACCTTC. It is translated as CASSYSLTGNYGYTF.

The chain recombines TRBV29-1 with TRBJ2-7, with D possibly matching TRBD1 (5 bases). The CDR3 has 13 residues. Trimming pared 6 bases from V and 2 bases from J, leaving 14 bases between. Germline V gene sequence: CDR1 SQVTM, CDR2 ANQGSEA. Here the CDR3 DNA reads TGCAGCGTCACAACCAGGGTACCCTACGAGCAGTACTTC. Translation gives CSVTTRVPYEQYF.

This clone has only a few counts. The rearrangement links TRBV5-1 to TRBJ2-5; TRBD1 might be the D (5 bases). The V and J ends lost 4 bases and 4 bases respectively, with 5 bases between them. The germline gives CDR1 SGHRS, CDR2 YFSETQ. This CDR3 spans 11 amino acids. The CDR3 nucleotides read TGCGCCAGCAGCGGGGCAGAGACCCAGTACTTC. This codes for CASSGAETQYF.